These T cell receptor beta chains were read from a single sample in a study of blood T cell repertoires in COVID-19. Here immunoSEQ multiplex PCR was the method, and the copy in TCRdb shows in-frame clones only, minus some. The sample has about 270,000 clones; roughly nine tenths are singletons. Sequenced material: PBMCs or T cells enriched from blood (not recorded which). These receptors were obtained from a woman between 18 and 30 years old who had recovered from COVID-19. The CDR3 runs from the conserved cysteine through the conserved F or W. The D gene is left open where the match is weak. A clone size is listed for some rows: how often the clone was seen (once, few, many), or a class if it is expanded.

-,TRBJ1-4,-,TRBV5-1,CASSFGTLGEKLFF,TGCGCCAGCAGCTTCGGGACACTGGGTGAAAAACTGTTTTTT
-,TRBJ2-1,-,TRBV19,CASSPLSTGPNEQFF,TGTGCCAGTAGTCCCCTTTCGACAGGACCGAATGAGCAGTTCTTC
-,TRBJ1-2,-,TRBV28,CASSFNSYGYTF,TGTGCCAGCAGTTTCAACAGCTATGGCTACACCTTC
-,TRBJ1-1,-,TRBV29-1,CSVRDPEAFF,TGCAGCGTCAGGGATCCTGAAGCTTTCTTT
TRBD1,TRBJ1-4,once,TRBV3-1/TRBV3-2,CASSLRDRGGYGKLFF,TGTGCCAGCAGCCTCCGGGACAGGGGGGGATACGGAAAACTGTTTTTT
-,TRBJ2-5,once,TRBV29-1,CSVLVETQYF,TGCAGCGTTTTAGTAGAGACCCAGTACTTC
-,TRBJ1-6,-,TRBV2,CAVTVGNSPLHF,TGTGCCGTGACAGTTGGTAATTCACCCCTCCACTTT
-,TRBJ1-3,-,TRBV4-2,CASSQDPRTVSGNTIYF,TGTGCCAGCAGCCAAGACCCGCGGACAGTCTCTGGAAACACCATATATTTT
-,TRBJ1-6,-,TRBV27,CASSPLQSSSSPLHF,TGTGCCAGCAGTCCCCTACAGTCATCGAGTTCACCCCTCCACTTT
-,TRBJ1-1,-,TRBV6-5,CASLHGNTEAFF,TGTGCCAGCCTTCACGGGAACACTGAAGCTTTCTTT
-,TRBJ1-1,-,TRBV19,CASSNRDGGNTEAFF,TGTGCCAGTAGTAACAGGGATGGTGGGAACACTGAAGCTTTCTTT
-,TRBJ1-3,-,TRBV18,CASSPSRGGNTIYF,TGTGCCAGCTCACCATCCAGGGGAGGAAACACCATATATTTT
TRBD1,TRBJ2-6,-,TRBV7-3,CASSPTGQASSGANVLTF,TGTGCCAGCAGCCCCACGGGACAGGCTTCCTCTGGGGCCAACGTCCTGACTTTC